The 27 T cell receptor beta chains reported below all come from one sample, sequenced in a study of shared clonotypes between healthy human individuals. Only in-frame clones appear in the TCRdb table, and some are missing; sequencing was by immunoSEQ multiplex PCR. This table has some 1.5 million clones, roughly 98% appearing once. Specimen: naive CD4+ T cells sorted from blood. This sample's subset: CD45RA+ positively selected. These receptors all come from a man aged 30 to 45 in good health.

V is TRBV28 and J is TRBJ2-3; D is ambiguous. Germline loops: CDR1 MDHEN, CDR2 SYDVKM. With 3 bases removed from V and 4 bases from J, the gap between germline ends came to 5 bases. The CDR3 sequence is 12 residues long. CDR3 sequence: CASSFGADTQYF. The CDR3 DNA reads as TGTGCCAGCAGTTTCGGAGCAGATACGCAGTATTTT.

The V gene is TRBV11-3, the J gene TRBJ2-1; tentative D call: TRBD2 (6 bases). The CDR3 is 17 amino acids. Germline V lookup: CDR1 SGHNT, CDR2 YENEEA. V shed 0 bases and J shed 2 bases, with 14 bases lying between them. The CDR3 DNA sequence: TGTGCCAGCAGCTTAGATCTCCCGGGAGCCCCCTACAATGAGCAGTTCTTC. Amino acids: CASSLDLPGAPYNEQFF.

Only one count was recorded for this clone. This sequence joins TRBV6-6 and TRBJ1-1; 7 bases are a match to TRBD1. CDR1 is MNHNY and CDR2 is SVGAGI in the germline V gene (reference sequence). The junction had 7 bases not matched to a gene; V was cut back by 6 bases and J by 0 bases. The CDR3 is 15 residues long. Here the CDR3 reads CASRGDRVMNTEAFF. In DNA form, the CDR3 reads TGTGCCAGCAGAGGGGACAGAGTAATGAACACTGAAGCTTTCTTT.

The CDR3 loop is CASTKKEQYF. The CDR3 region has the DNA TGCGCCAGCACGAAGAAGGAGCAGTACTTC. J is TRBJ2-7 and V is TRBV10-2; D is ambiguous. This CDR3 is 10 amino acids long. The V and J ends lost 7 bases and 7 bases respectively, with 8 bases between them. The germline CDR1 and CDR2 sequences are WSHSY and SAAADI.

This chain links TRBV9 with TRBJ1-5, with D perhaps TRBD1 (6 bases). The V end was cut by 4 bases, the J end by 1 base, with 9 bases between. The CDR3 totals 14 residues. CDR1 is SGDLS, CDR2 YYNGEE, per germline. This CDR3 is CASSIGGSNQPQHF. In DNA form, the CDR3 reads TGTGCCAGCAGCATAGGGGGGAGCAATCAGCCCCAGCATTTT.

The chain has TRBV19 and TRBJ2-3, with 9 bases fitting TRBD1. The CDR3 is 16 residues long. The germline V gene has CDR1 LNHDA and CDR2 SQIVND (reference sequence). V dropped 5 bases and J dropped 2; count of bases not matched to a gene: 8. The CDR3 bases are TGTGCCAGTAGTTCTCAGAGGACAGGGGTCACAGATACGCAGTATTTT. Amino acid sequence: CASSSQRTGVTDTQYF.

The count of this clone is one. The chain has TRBV5-1 and TRBJ2-5; TRBD2 might be the D (5 bases). This CDR3 is 14 amino acids long. V lost 5 bases and J 7 bases, leaving 18 bases between the germline ends. Germline lookup yields CDR1 SGHRS and CDR2 YFSETQ. The CDR3 DNA is TGCGCCAGCAGGCCCGGACTGCCTGATGTGACCCAGTACTTC. Translated: CASRPGLPDVTQYF.

The rearrangement links TRBV27 to TRBJ2-3; D may correspond to TRBD1 or TRBD2 (6 bases each). CDR1 and CDR2 (germline): MNHEY, SMNVEV (reference sequence). This CDR3 has 14 residues. Trimming removed 4 bases at V and 6 bases at J, with 14 bases between. The CDR3 here is CASSWGRRGDTQYF. In DNA form, the CDR3 reads TGTGCCAGCAGTTGGGGCCGGAGGGGGGATACGCAGTATTTT.

The chain is built from TRBV5-4 and TRBJ2-1; D is unresolved. There are 11 residues in the CDR3. Trimming took off 2 bases at V and 10 bases at J, with 7 bases between the two ends. Per germline, CDR1 SGHNT and CDR2 YYREEE (reference sequence). The CDR3 DNA follows: TGTGCCAGCAGCTTCGCAGCGGAGCAGTTCTTC. This sequence encodes CASSFAAEQFF.

V and J are TRBV28 and TRBJ1-5; the D is unclear. The ends were cut back, 0 bases at V and 5 bases at J, with 14 bases in the middle. The germline V gene encodes CDR1 MDHEN and CDR2 SYDVKM. The CDR3 has 16 amino acids. The CDR3 region is CASSLWSGEGYQPQHF. The CDR3, as DNA: TGTGCCAGCAGTTTATGGTCCGGGGAGGGTTATCAGCCCCAGCATTTT.

Points on this clone: Other DNA sequences in the sample encode the same CDR3. The gene calls are TRBV25-1 and TRBJ2-3; D is ambiguous. Germline CDR1 and CDR2: MGHDK and SYGVNS. The CDR3 contains 12 residues. Trimming removed 3 bases at V and 1 base at J, with 2 bases between. CDR3 DNA: TGTGCCAGCAGTGACCGCACAGATACGCAGTATTTT. Translating gives CASSDRTDTQYF.

V usage is TRBV10-1 and J usage is TRBJ2-3; D is unresolved. Per the germline V gene, CDR1 is WNHNN and CDR2 is SYGVQD (reference sequence). The CDR3 loop spans 14 amino acids. Trimming pared 3 bases from V and 1 base from J, leaving 8 bases between. As DNA, the CDR3 is TGCGCCAGCAGTGATAGTAGAGGCACAGATACGCAGTATTTT. It yields the protein CASSDSRGTDTQYF.

This chain uses TRBV5-4 with TRBJ2-2, with D hard to call. Germline CDR1 is SGHNT and CDR2 is YYREEE (reference sequence). The V end lost 1 base, the J end lost 2 bases, and 12 bases lay between the germline ends. CDR3 length equals 16 residues. CDR3 DNA sequence: TGTGCCAGCAGCTTGCGGTCACAGCCCAACACCGGGGAGCTGTTTTTT. Translation gives CASSLRSQPNTGELFF.

The chain uses TRBV9 and TRBJ2-1; maybe TRBD2 (5 bases). Between the trimmed V and J ends, which lost 3 bases and 2 bases, there was a span of 15 bases. The V gene's germline CDR1 is SGDLS and CDR2 YYNGEE. The CDR3 runs 16 residues. In DNA, the CDR3 is TGTGCCAGCAGCGCACTAGTGGGCACGCCCTACAATGAGCAGTTCTTC. It codes for CASSALVGTPYNEQFF.

The chain uses TRBV28 and TRBJ2-5; 11 nucleotides align to TRBD2. J lost 5 bases, V lost 4 bases, and 12 bases had no gene match. Per the germline V gene, CDR1 is MDHEN and CDR2 is SYDVKM. This CDR3 comprises 17 residues. The CDR3 protein is CASSSPGLAGGMETQYF. In nucleotides, the CDR3 is TGTGCCAGCAGTTCCCCCGGACTAGCGGGCGGCATGGAGACCCAGTACTTC.

This chain links TRBV7-9 with TRBJ2-7; D might be TRBD1 (6 bases). V lost 3 bases, J lost 3 bases, and 9 bases lay in between. CDR1 is SEHNR and CDR2 is FQNEAQ in the germline V gene (reference sequence). The CDR3 contains 13 residues. The CDR3 spells CASSLRQVYEQYF. The DNA for the CDR3 is TGTGCCAGCAGCTTGAGACAGGTCTACGAGCAGTACTTC. The entire variable domain, with the rest obtained from reference TRBV7-9 and TRBJ2-7, is as follows: DTGVSQNPRHKITKRGQNVTFRCDPISEHNRLYWYRQTLGQGPEFLTYFQNEAQLEKSRLLSDRFSAERPKGSFSTLEIQRTEQGDSAMYLCASSLRQVYEQYFGPGTRLTVT.

This chain connects TRBV19 to TRBJ2-1, with D perhaps matching TRBD2 (6 bases). The CDR3 is 15 amino acids. CDR1 LNHDA and CDR2 SQIVND come from the germline V gene (reference sequence). Between the trimmed V and J ends, which lost 6 bases and 6 bases, there was a span of 18 bases. Here the CDR3 reads CASRVTGGGSNEQFF. The CDR3 nucleotides read TGTGCCAGTAGGGTCACGGGTGGGGGGTCCAATGAGCAGTTCTTC.

A single count supports this clone. The rearrangement links TRBV7-2 to TRBJ2-7; D could derive from TRBD1 or TRBD2 (5 bases each). The germline gives CDR1 SGHTA, CDR2 FQGNSA. V was cut by 11 bases and J by 3 bases, with 14 bases left in between. The CDR3 runs to 12 residues. The CDR3 sequence: CACSRDLYEQYF. For the CDR3, the DNA is TGTGCCTGTTCCAGGGACCTCTACGAGCAGTACTTC.

The genes are TRBV5-1 and TRBJ2-7; D uncertain. CDR3 length: 12 amino acids. V gave up 1 base and J gave up 3 bases, with 5 bases separating them. The germline V gene encodes CDR1 SGHRS and CDR2 YFSETQ. The DNA for the CDR3 is TGCGCCAGCAGCTTGCCGAACTACGAGCAGTACTTC. Translation gives CASSLPNYEQYF.

The chain carries TRBV28 and TRBJ2-7; either TRBD1 or TRBD2 may supply D (7 bases each). This CDR3 is 14 amino acids long. CDR1 is MDHEN, CDR2 SYDVKM, per germline. V lost 2 bases and J lost 4, with 12 bases in between. The CDR3 nucleotides read TGTGCCAGCAGTTTACCCCAGGGGGGGTACGAGCAGTACTTC. It encodes CASSLPQGGYEQYF.

This chain joins TRBV6-4 and TRBJ2-1; 7 nucleotides match TRBD2. J was trimmed by 3 bases and V by 0 bases; bases with no gene match: 8. CDR1 and CDR2 (germline): MRHNA, SNTAGT. The CDR3 contains 17 residues. Written as DNA, the CDR3 is TGTGCCAGCAGTGACTCGACCCCGGGACTACACTACAATGAGCAGTTCTTC. Translating it yields CASSDSTPGLHYNEQFF.

This chain uses TRBV15 with TRBJ2-1; 7 bases are a match to TRBD2. CDR3 length equals 15 residues. Germline CDR1 is LNHNV and CDR2 is YYDKDF (reference sequence). J lost 8 bases, V lost 0 bases, and 7 bases had no gene match. This CDR3 reads CATSRDPRGDDEQFF. CDR3 nucleotides: TGTGCCACCAGCAGAGACCCCCGGGGGGATGATGAGCAGTTCTTC.

The V gene is TRBV14, the J gene TRBJ2-7, with a possible D match to TRBD1 (7 bases). Germline assignment: CDR1 SGHDN and CDR2 FVKESK. The V gene lost 1 base and the J gene lost 5 bases, with 18 bases spanning the gap. The CDR3 spans 16 residues. CDR3 sequence reads: CASSQGFPGGGHEQYF. The CDR3 DNA reads as TGTGCCAGCAGCCAAGGTTTTCCAGGGGGAGGTCACGAGCAGTACTTC.

This clone was recorded only once. The V gene is TRBV2, the J gene TRBJ2-1, with 10 bases aligning to TRBD2. The CDR3 is 18 residues long. The V segment lost 5 bases and the J segment 3 bases; nucleotides outside the gene matches: 13. The germline V gene encodes CDR1 SNHLY and CDR2 FYNNEI. CDR3 loop: CASSPAGRTSGHYNEQFF. CDR3 sequence (DNA): TGTGCCAGCAGTCCCGCCGGGCGGACTAGCGGACACTACAATGAGCAGTTCTTC.

On this clone: Other DNA sequences of this sample code for an identical CDR3. The J gene is TRBJ2-7, the V gene TRBV19; no definite D call. Between the trimmed V and J ends, which lost 0 bases and 2 bases, there was a span of 11 bases. This CDR3 contains 15 residues. Germline V gives CDR1 LNHDA, CDR2 SQIVND (reference sequence). CDR3 region: CASSIEAGVTYEQYF. In nucleotides, the CDR3 is TGTGCCAGTAGTATAGAGGCAGGTGTGACCTACGAGCAGTACTTC.

The chain is built from TRBV7-9 and TRBJ1-2; 9 nucleotides line up with TRBD1. CDR3 length equals 14 residues. The germline V gene encodes CDR1 SEHNR and CDR2 FQNEAQ (reference sequence). The junction had 4 bases not matched to a gene; V was cut back by 2 bases and J by 6 bases. The CDR3 nucleotides read TGTGCCAGCAGCTTAAAGGACAGGGGCCATGGCTACACCTTC. Translating it yields CASSLKDRGHGYTF.

This clone occurred once. The rearrangement joins TRBV19 to TRBJ2-6; TRBD1 matches 12 bases. The CDR3 runs to 18 residues. Germline CDR1 is LNHDA and CDR2 is SQIVND (reference sequence). J was trimmed by 0 bases and V by 6 bases; bases with no gene match: 6. The DNA for the CDR3 is TGTGCCAGTAGCCAAGCGGGACAGGGGGCCTCTGGGGCCAACGTCCTGACTTTC. As protein: CASSQAGQGASGANVLTF.